This T cell receptor (beta chain) was sequenced for a study of shared clonotypes between healthy human individuals (TCRdb year 2020). About the investigation overall: The cohort comprised a couple of women and three men aged 18 to 49 years. For each donor, CD4 naive and CD4 memory were each run on three plates, CD8 naive on two plates, and CD8 memory on one plate. To estimate repertoire size and how much clonotypes are shared between individuals, the study performed deep sequencing of blood TCR repertoires from 4 to 6 healthy adults. Leukapheresis yielded between about 0.94 and 9.5 billion PBMCs per donor. To increase sequencing depth and limit assay-specific biases, different laboratories used diverse techniques to prepare libraries and sequence TCR repertoires.

The CDR3 runs 15 amino acids, cysteine and phenylalanine included. Only the CDR3 portion is preserved as DNA: 45 bases, with reading frame beginning at the first base. Trimming takes 4 bases off V and 6 bases off J; junction bases not matched to a gene: 12. Based on the germline V gene, the CDR1 and CDR2 sequences are SQVTM and ANQGSEA. TCR CDR3 regions were amplified from genomic DNA by multiplex PCR using the deep immunoSEQ assay. Extracted genomic DNA from each cell subset was spread evenly across all wells of several immunoSEQ 96-well plates, with each plate serving as a replicate. Each replicate PCR for sorted subsets received approximately 220 ng genomic DNA, equal to about 29,000 T cell genomes. The purified libraries were quantified using a Qubit 3.0 fluorometer, sized with a Bioanalyzer 2100, and then quantified again using the KAPA Library Quantification kit. Every immunoSEQ 96-well plate was sequenced on a separate single-read 150-cycle Illumina NextSeq 550 flow cell. Turning to the authors' computational methods: Because the immunoSEQ output included only junctional sequences and no quality scores, the filtering could not be the same as the filtering used for full-length reads. Sequences were annotated with PyIR, a Python wrapper for IgBLAST v1.9, and V/J genes and CDR3 were assigned using IMGT germline references. Reads with weak V/J assignments (E-value above 1e-6), missing CDR3, stop codons, out-of-frame junctions, or ambiguous translated residues were removed. V3J clonotypes were defined as sequences sharing the same inferred V gene, J gene, and CDR3 amino acid sequence. The percentage overlap between two repertoires was calculated by dividing the number of shared unique clonotypes by the size of the smaller repertoire. Repertoire richness was assessed with RTK rarefaction, the Chao1 estimator, and Recon v2.1 estimates of unobserved clonotypes. Generation probabilities for all TCRbeta clonotypes obtained by the gDNA method from a handful of donors were computed using OLGA. Drawn from immuneACCESS, this table holds only the in-frame rearrangements with V and J called that TCRdb kept. Clones are partly lost; checked studies trace under half to an unresolved V gene and leave the rest unexplained. V and J calls and clone size follow that table, whereas D and trimming were derived from the DNA. A total of more than 900,000 clones appear in this sample, 75% to 80% of them only once. The top ten clones comprise 0.6% to 0.75% of the sample.

Results and caveats for the whole study, not just this receptor: Across four donors, approximately 5% of naive CD4, 3% to 4% of naive CD8, approximately 2.5% of memory CD4, and around 0.4% of memory CD8 clonotypes were shared. Clonotypes shared by all four sorted-subset donors showed higher generation probabilities than non-shared clonotypes. The genetic and exposure-history diversity represented was limited by the small number of donors. Pairwise subsampling led to the expectation that sequencing depth would affect the degree of clonotype sharing among donors. Sampling was restricted to blood, and TCR repertoires in tissues likely differ from the TCR repertoires found in blood. Rarefaction of sorted-subset datasets indicated incomplete sequencing despite the large sequencing depth. Larger estimated clonotype richness was generally found for naive subsets than for memory subsets.

A note on this clone: This clone's antigen is unknown. Per-base quality was not reported, and no clone a single base away is much larger than it.

The donors were healthy, HIV-negative adults who had no recently reported acute infections or vaccinations. Only Caucasian adults living in Nashville, Tennessee, USA were represented among the donors. CD4+ T cells were enriched by magnetic negative selection, after which naive cells were positively selected on CD45RA and the negative fraction was taken as the memory subset. Blood was obtained by leukapheresis, after which PBMCs were separated by Ficoll-Histopaque density gradient centrifugation and cryopreserved in liquid nitrogen vapor phase. Analytical flow cytometry was used to check the purity and quantity of every magnetically sorted T cell population. Each sorted fraction had its genomic DNA isolated and then quantified by UV absorbance on a Nanodrop 2000c.

The chain employs TRBV29-1 and TRBJ2-1; TRBD1 lines up with 7 middle nucleotides. This TCR was sampled from a man in his late teens or twenties in good health. Some clones in this sample may be carry-over from other donors' samples. Sequences were obtained from memory CD4+ T cells from PBMCs. This specimen's cell subset or site label, interpreted: CD45RA-negative fraction. This receptor has the CDR3 CSVATLRDRPNEQFF. The bases read TGCAGCGTTGCCACCTTACGGGACAGACCCAATGAGCAGTTCTTC.